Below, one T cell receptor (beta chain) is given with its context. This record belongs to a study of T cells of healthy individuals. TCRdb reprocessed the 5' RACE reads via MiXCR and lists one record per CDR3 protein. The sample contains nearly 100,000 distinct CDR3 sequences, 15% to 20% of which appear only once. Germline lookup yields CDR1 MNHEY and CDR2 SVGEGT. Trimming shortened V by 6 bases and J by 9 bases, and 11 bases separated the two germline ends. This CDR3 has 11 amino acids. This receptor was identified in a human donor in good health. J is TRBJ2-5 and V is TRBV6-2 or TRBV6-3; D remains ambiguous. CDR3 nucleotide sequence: TGTGCCAGCAGCTCCGGAGCTCCCCAGTACTTC. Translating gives CASSSGAPQYF.